These 8 T cell receptor beta chains were sequenced from one sample in a study of blood T cells in healthy people across ages. A sample-barcoded 5' primer and a J-beta primer mix were used in a second PCR of about 7 to 12 cycles. TCRdb reanalysed the 5' RACE reads using MiXCR and keeps one entry per CDR3 protein. The repertoire includes hundreds of thousands of distinct CDR3 sequences, roughly 50% of them detected once, and 20% to 25% sits in the top ten. What was sequenced was blood. Receptor source: a man younger than 45 in good health.

This clonotype turned up a few times. The chain links TRBV4-1 to TRBJ2-3, with D perhaps matching TRBD1 (6 bases). The CDR3 has 17 amino acids. Trimming stripped 1 base from V and 2 bases from J, with 16 bases between. Germline CDR1 MGHRA, CDR2 YSYEKL. CDR3 region: CASSQGSAGANTDTQYF. CDR3 bases: TGCGCCAGCAGCCAAGGGTCCGCAGGGGCTAACACAGATACGCAGTATTTT.

The chain uses TRBV6-2 or TRBV6-3 and TRBJ2-7; 7 bases line up with TRBD2. This CDR3 region has 14 residues. The germline CDR1 and CDR2 sequences are MNHEY and SVGEGT. Unmatched junction bases numbered 11, after V lost 7 bases and J lost 5 bases. The CDR3 nucleotides read TGTGCCAGCAATAACCCGGGAGGTAGCAACGAGCAGTACTTC. This gives the protein CASNNPGGSNEQYF.

CDR3: CASSPRSRGLDTQYF. The CDR3 nucleotides are TGCGCCAGCAGCCCAAGGTCCAGGGGGTTGGATACGCAGTATTTT. The chain has TRBV4-1 and TRBJ2-3, with 7 bases matching TRBD1. The V gene's germline CDR1 is MGHRA and CDR2 YSYEKL. After removal of 4 bases from V and 6 bases from J, the junction contained 10 bases not matched to a gene. The CDR3 runs 15 residues.

The chain employs TRBV27 and TRBJ2-7, with D maybe TRBD1 (5 bases). V was pared by 2 bases and J by 3 bases, with 17 bases between. This CDR3 is 16 amino acids long. Germline CDR1 is MNHEY and CDR2 is SMNVEV (reference sequence). The CDR3 region has the DNA TGTGCCAGCAGTTTAGAAAGATGGACACCCCTCTACGAGCAGTACTTC. Amino acid sequence: CASSLERWTPLYEQYF.

The chain has TRBV2 and TRBJ1-5; the D gene is possibly TRBD1 (6 bases). This CDR3 comprises 12 residues. Trimming shortened V by 7 bases and J by 6 bases, and 10 bases separated the two germline ends. CDR1 and CDR2 (germline): SNHLY, FYNNEI. This CDR3 is CASTQGSQPQHF. CDR3 DNA sequence: TGTGCCAGCACCCAGGGGAGTCAGCCCCAGCATTTT.

This clonotype was found a few times. The V gene is TRBV2, the J gene TRBJ2-1; D is possibly TRBD1 or TRBD2 (6 bases each). Germline loops: CDR1 SNHLY, CDR2 FYNNEI. The CDR3 consists of 13 residues. Trimming took off 4 bases at V and 6 bases at J, with 10 bases between the two ends. The CDR3 DNA reads as TGTGCCAGCAGTGCGGGGGCAGTCAATGAGCAGTTCTTC. Its protein product is CASSAGAVNEQFF.

This rearrangement joins TRBV11-1 to TRBJ2-4; no definite D call. The J call may be in error: the DNA end matches TRBJ2-7 better. CDR1 is SGHAT and CDR2 is FQDESV in the germline V gene (reference sequence). CDR3 length: 13 amino acids. The CDR3 DNA sequence: TGTGCCAGCAGCTCAAGGGCGGTGTACGAGCAGTACTTC. This codes for CASSSRAVYEQYF.

J is TRBJ2-2 and V is TRBV7-2; D is undetermined. The germline V and J ends were trimmed by 5 bases and 3 bases, with 13 bases remaining between them. Germline V gives CDR1 SGHTA, CDR2 FQGNSA. This CDR3 has 15 amino acids. As DNA, the CDR3 is TGTGCCAGCAGCCGCACACCACTTCACACCGGGGAGCTGTTTTTT. The encoded protein is CASSRTPLHTGELFF.